This T cell receptor beta chain was recorded in a study of response to subunit inactivated influenza vaccine. Overall study results and limits: Every seasonal influenza vaccination brings in few new T cells, the authors suggested.

The germline gives CDR1 SGDLS, CDR2 YYNGEE. CDR3 length equals 16 residues. With 0 bases removed from V and 7 bases from J, the gap between germline ends came to 17 bases. Concerning this clonotype itself: Its antigen remains unidentified.

TCRdb itself ran the RT-PCR reads through MiXCR, one entry per CDR3 protein. Among about 540,000 distinct CDR3 sequences listed, roughly 25% were seen once. These same records also appear under a second study, on T cells expressing NK-cell markers. That study reports: The cDNA for TCR beta came from 5'RACE template switching with UMIs. Sorted CD3+CD56-NKG2C+, CD3+CD56+NKG2C+ and CD3+CD56+NKG2C- T cells supplied the TCR beta repertoires.

The V call is TRBV9, the J call TRBJ2-1; D is perhaps TRBD2 (5 bases). The receptor was derived from a man aged 50 to 60 who received an inactivated influenza vaccine. Sequences were derived from CD4+ T cells sorted from PBMCs, sampled 11 to 12 days after vaccination. The CDR3 bases are TGTGCCAGCAGCGTAGGTTCCCTAGCCGCTCTAAATGAGCAGTTCTTC. Translated, it gives CASSVGSLAALNEQFF.